This T cell receptor (beta chain) was sequenced for a study of cytomegalovirus exposure and HLA in healthy donors. The PCR made use of 60 Vbeta and 13 Jbeta primers. Assay: immunoSEQ multiplex PCR; the TCRdb copy retains only in-frame clones and omits some. This table holds over 150,000 clones, roughly 80% found once. The CDR3 contains 12 residues. Germline loops: CDR1 GTSNPN, CDR2 SVGIG (reference sequence). V gave up 2 bases and J gave up 10 bases; unmatched junction bases: 5. The sequenced sample consisted of PBMCs. V gene TRBV30 combines with J gene TRBJ2-1; 7 bases align to TRBD1. This receptor was taken from a woman in her twenties or thirties in good health and CMV-seropositive. CDR3 residues: CAWSTDRPEQFF. The CDR3 bases are TGTGCCTGGAGTACGGACAGGCCGGAGCAGTTCTTC.